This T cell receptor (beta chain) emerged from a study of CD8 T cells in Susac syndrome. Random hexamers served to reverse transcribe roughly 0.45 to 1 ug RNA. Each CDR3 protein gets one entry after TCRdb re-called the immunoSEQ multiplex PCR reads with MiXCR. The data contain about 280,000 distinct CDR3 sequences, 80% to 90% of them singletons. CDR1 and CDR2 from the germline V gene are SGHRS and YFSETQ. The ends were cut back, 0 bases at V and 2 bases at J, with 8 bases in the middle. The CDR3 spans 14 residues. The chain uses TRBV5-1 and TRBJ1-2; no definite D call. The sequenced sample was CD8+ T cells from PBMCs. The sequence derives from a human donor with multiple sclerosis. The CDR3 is CASSLGPVNYGYTF. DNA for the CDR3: TGCGCCAGCAGCTTGGGCCCAGTGAACTATGGCTACACCTTC.